A single sample gave rise to the 27 T cell receptor beta chains below, sequenced in a study of T cell responses to AZD1222 COVID-19 vaccine. Measured with immunoSEQ multiplex PCR; TCRdb has only the in-frame clones, and not every one. The data contain 110,000 to 150,000 clones, 92% of them singletons. The sequencing here drew on peripheral blood, taken on day 0 of AZD1222 vaccination. The origin of the receptors is an adult in good health.

This chain links TRBV10-3 with TRBJ2-7; 12 bases are a match to TRBD2. The V and J ends lost 3 bases and 8 bases, in that order; junction bases with no gene match: 11. The CDR3 extends over 16 amino acids. The germline V gene encodes CDR1 ENHRY and CDR2 SYGVKD. In nucleotides, the CDR3 is TGTGCCATCAGTGACCCCAGACTAGCGGGAGCGTTGCAGCAGTACTTC. It specifies CAISDPRLAGALQQYF.

This clone was observed once. The V gene is TRBV12-5, the J gene TRBJ2-1; 7 bases line up with TRBD2. The CDR3 length is 17 residues. The germline V gene encodes CDR1 LGHNT and CDR2 FRNRAP. V was pared by 2 bases and J by 0 bases, with 7 bases of the junction left unmatched. The CDR3 DNA is TGTGCTAGTGGTTTGAGGCTAGCGGAGACCTCCTACAATGAGCAGTTCTTC. It yields the protein CASGLRLAETSYNEQFF.

This clone was seen only once. The chain employs TRBV7-2 and TRBJ1-2, with D maybe TRBD1 (5 bases). This CDR3 has 16 residues. V was cut by 2 bases and J by 0 bases, with 13 bases left in between. Germline V gene lookup returns CDR1 SGHTA and CDR2 FQGNSA. CDR3 sequence: CASSLQGGTSNYGYTF. CDR3 DNA: TGTGCCAGCAGCTTACAGGGCGGGACTTCTAACTATGGCTACACCTTC.

The rearrangement links TRBV28 to TRBJ1-4; no definite D call. Trimming stripped 7 bases from V and 0 bases from J, with 6 bases between. The CDR3 has 13 amino acids. Per germline, CDR1 MDHEN and CDR2 SYDVKM. CDR3 in amino acids: CASTETTNEKLFF. CDR3 nucleotides: TGTGCCAGCACGGAGACAACTAATGAAAAACTGTTTTTT.

CDR3: CASSLMANTEAFF. The DNA for the CDR3 is TGTGCCAGCAGTTTAATGGCAAACACTGAAGCTTTCTTT. The genes are TRBV12-3 or TRBV12-4 and TRBJ1-1; the D is unclear. The CDR3 totals 13 residues. V shed 2 bases and J shed 2 bases, with 6 bases lying between them.

The chain recombines TRBV19 with TRBJ2-7; D may be TRBD2 (6 bases). Trimming cost V 3 bases and J 4 bases, with 10 bases left between them. Germline values: CDR1 LNHDA, CDR2 SQIVND (reference sequence). The CDR3 extends over 13 amino acids. CDR3 bases: TGTGCCAGTAGTATCGGGGGAGCGTACGAGCAGTACTTC. This encodes CASSIGGAYEQYF.

V usage is TRBV11-3 and J usage is TRBJ2-1, with 12 bases lining up with TRBD2. The CDR3 covers 15 residues. The germline V gene encodes CDR1 SGHNT and CDR2 YENEEA. With V trimmed by 5 bases and J by 5 bases, 4 bases remained unmatched. CDR3 nucleotide sequence: TGTGCCAGCAGCCCTGGACTAGCGGGAAACAATGAGCAGTTCTTC. Protein: CASSPGLAGNNEQFF.

CDR3 nucleotide sequence: TGTGCCAGCAGCTCGTGGACTAGCGGGAGAACAGATACGCAGTATTTT. This sequence encodes CASSSWTSGRTDTQYF. The chain carries TRBV7-6 and TRBJ2-3; 13 nucleotides match TRBD2. V shed 4 bases, J shed 3 bases, and the junction held 4 bases outside the gene matches. Germline-derived CDR1 and CDR2 are SGHVS and FNYEAQ. The CDR3 extends over 16 amino acids.

This chain links TRBV9 with TRBJ2-7; 9 nucleotides align to TRBD1. There are 13 residues in the CDR3. With V trimmed by 9 bases and J by 3 bases, 7 bases remained unmatched. Per the germline V gene, CDR1 is SGDLS and CDR2 is YYNGEE. The CDR3 DNA sequence: TGTGCCACCACGGGACAGGGACACTACGAGCAGTACTTC. Protein sequence: CATTGQGHYEQYF. The full variable domain, with the rest looked up from reference TRBV9 and TRBJ2-7, is DSGVTQTPKHLITATGQRVTLRCSPRSGDLSVYWYQQSLDQGLQFLIQYYNGEERAKGNILERFSAQQFPDLHSELNLSSLELGDSALYFCATTGQGHYEQYFGPGTRLTVT.

CDR3 DNA: TGCAGTGCCAAGGACAATGAGCAGTTCTTC. This encodes CSAKDNEQFF. The rearrangement links TRBV20-1 to TRBJ2-1; no reliable D call. The V gene lost 6 bases and the J gene lost 5 bases, with 5 bases spanning the gap. The CDR3 consists of 10 residues. CDR1 and CDR2 (germline): DFQATT, SNEGSKA (reference sequence).

The V and J genes are TRBV19 and TRBJ1-2; D call uncertain. Trimming shortened V by 1 base and J by 9 bases, and 24 bases separated the two germline ends. Germline V gene sequence: CDR1 LNHDA, CDR2 SQIVND (reference sequence). The CDR3 totals 17 residues. The CDR3 region has the DNA TGTGCCAGTAGTATAGGTTTCCCCACTCCTCCTAATATTCGCTACACCTTC. Protein sequence: CASSIGFPTPPNIRYTF.

The DNA for the CDR3 is TGCGCCAGCAGCCAAGGTCGAGGCTACACCTTC. Residues: CASSQGRGYTF. This sequence joins TRBV4-1 and TRBJ1-2; the D is unclear. Trimming took 1 base from V and 8 from J, leaving 5 bases between them. This CDR3 is 11 amino acids long. CDR1 and CDR2 from the germline V gene are MGHRA and YSYEKL.

J is TRBJ2-3 and V is TRBV9, with 10 bases identical to TRBD1. This CDR3 region has 18 residues. Germline trimming cut 0 bases from V and 6 bases from J; bases unmatched to any gene: 13. Germline lookup yields CDR1 SGDLS and CDR2 YYNGEE. CDR3 residues: CASSVGTTGGFSQDTQYF. The CDR3 region has the DNA TGTGCCAGCAGCGTAGGGACGACAGGGGGCTTTAGCCAGGATACGCAGTATTTT.

The rearrangement uses TRBV27 and TRBJ2-3; D remains unclear. Germline assignment: CDR1 MNHEY and CDR2 SMNVEV (reference sequence). The CDR3 length is 17 residues. Trimming took off 5 bases at V and 4 bases at J, with 22 bases between the two ends. DNA of the CDR3: TGTGCCAGCAGTAGACCTCCGGCCGGTCTAAGCGCAGATACGCAGTATTTT. Translating it yields CASSRPPAGLSADTQYF.

The V gene is TRBV5-1, the J gene TRBJ1-1; 12 nucleotides match TRBD1. Germline values: CDR1 SGHRS, CDR2 YFSETQ. The V gene end was trimmed by 0 bases and the J gene end by 8 bases; junction bases not matched to a gene: 2. This CDR3 is 14 amino acids long. CDR3 DNA: TGCGCCAGCAGCTTGGTCGGGACAGGGGGCGAAGCTTTCTTT. As protein: CASSLVGTGGEAFF.

This chain joins TRBV28 and TRBJ1-5; D unresolved. CDR3 size: 16 residues. Trimming shortened V by 5 bases and J by 4 bases, and 18 bases separated the two germline ends. In germline, CDR1 is MDHEN, CDR2 SYDVKM. The CDR3 sequence: CASSPTSGSGNQPQHF. The CDR3 DNA is TGTGCCAGCAGTCCCACGTCCGGGTCGGGGAATCAGCCCCAGCATTTT.

The chain is built from TRBV6-5 and TRBJ1-5; D is undetermined. V lost 4 bases, J lost 8 bases, and 12 bases lay in between. The CDR3 is 13 residues long. The germline V gene encodes CDR1 MNHEY and CDR2 SVGAGI. The CDR3 region is CASSFGDTEPQHF. For the CDR3, the DNA is TGTGCCAGCAGTTTTGGAGACACGGAGCCCCAGCATTTT.

The chain couples TRBV19 to TRBJ1-1, with no clear D. Trimming pared 5 bases from V and 5 bases from J, leaving 18 bases between. The germline gives CDR1 LNHDA, CDR2 SQIVND (reference sequence). The CDR3 loop spans 15 amino acids. DNA for the CDR3: TGTGCCAGTAGTTGGGTTTCGGGCCCCCGGACTGAAGCTTTCTTT. Its translation is CASSWVSGPRTEAFF.

This chain connects TRBV4-3 to TRBJ2-5, with unresolved D. V lost 2 bases and J lost 5, with 15 bases in between. From germline, CDR1 is LGHNA and CDR2 YSLEER. This CDR3 has 15 amino acids. Here the CDR3 DNA reads TGCGCCAGCAGCCAACTTACTGTCCCGAGGGAGACCCAGTACTTC. Translating it yields CASSQLTVPRETQYF.

V and J are TRBV5-4 and TRBJ2-2, with 11 bases that match TRBD2. The CDR3 totals 16 residues. Trimming cost V 7 bases and J 4 bases; bases outside gene matches: 9. Germline CDR1 and CDR2: SGHNT and YYREEE (reference sequence). In DNA form, the CDR3 reads TGTGCCAGCTTCCCCACTAGCGGGAGACGCACCGGGGAGCTGTTTTTT. Translating gives CASFPTSGRRTGELFF.

The V and J genes are TRBV12-5 and TRBJ2-7, with 10 bases fitting TRBD2. Per germline, CDR1 LGHNT and CDR2 FRNRAP. V gave up 5 bases and J gave up 1 base; unmatched junction bases: 5. The CDR3 has 15 residues. The CDR3 nucleotides read TGTGCTAGTGGTATTAGCGGGAGGAAGTCCTACGAGCAGTACTTC. This gives the protein CASGISGRKSYEQYF.

This clone is a singleton in its sample. The rearrangement links TRBV18 to TRBJ1-5; no clear D gene. Germline CDR1 is KGHSH and CDR2 is LQKENI. V lost 6 bases, J lost 6 bases, and 15 bases lay in between. This CDR3 has 14 amino acids. The chain's CDR3 is CASSLGHPSQPQHF. CDR3 nucleotide sequence: TGTGCCAGCTCCCTTGGCCACCCGAGTCAGCCCCAGCATTTT.

The chain carries TRBV6-2 or TRBV6-3 and TRBJ2-5, with a tentative D call TRBD2 (6 bases). Looked up from germline, CDR1 is MNHEY and CDR2 is SVGEGT. Trimming cost V 6 bases and J 5 bases, with 16 bases left between them. The CDR3 runs to 14 residues. This CDR3 reads CASSPKEGRETQYF. The CDR3 coding sequence is TGTGCCAGCAGCCCCAAGGAGGGGAGGGAGACCCAGTACTTC.

The rearrangement links TRBV12-5 to TRBJ1-4, with a weak D call TRBD1 (6 bases). From germline, CDR1 is LGHNT and CDR2 FRNRAP. This CDR3 comprises 14 residues. Trimming took off 6 bases at V and 4 bases at J, with 12 bases between the two ends. The CDR3 sequence: CASGVQGDNEKLFF. CDR3 nucleotides: TGTGCTAGTGGGGTACAGGGAGATAATGAAAAACTGTTTTTT.

As DNA, the CDR3 is TGTGCCAGCAGCTTGACACTGAACACTGAAGCTTTCTTT. Its protein is CASSLTLNTEAFF. The chain links TRBV11-2 to TRBJ1-1, with D unclear. The V gene lost 3 bases and the J gene lost 0 bases, with 5 bases spanning the gap. Germline V gene lookup returns CDR1 SGHAT and CDR2 FQNNGV. This CDR3 is 13 amino acids long. Drawing the rest from reference TRBV11-2 and TRBJ1-1, the complete variable domain is EAGVAQSPRYKIIEKRQSVAFWCNPISGHATLYWYQQILGQGPKLLIQFQNNGVVDDSQLPKDRFSAERLKGVDSTLKIQPAKLEDSAVYLCASSLTLNTEAFFGQGTRLTVV.

This clone was seen once. V gene TRBV12-3 or TRBV12-4 combines with J gene TRBJ1-5, with D unclear. V lost 7 bases to trimming and J lost 9 bases, with 16 bases between them. The CDR3 spans 13 residues. The CDR3 region has the DNA TGTGCCAGCACCTACACCCAACAGCTGCCCCAGCATTTT. This sequence encodes CASTYTQQLPQHF.

The CDR3 reads CASSSQGWDTGELFF. In nucleotides, the CDR3 is TGTGCCAGCAGTTCACAGGGGTGGGACACCGGGGAGCTGTTTTTT. The chain carries TRBV6-5 and TRBJ2-2; TRBD1 matches 7 bases. V was pared by 4 bases and J by 3 bases, with 5 bases of the junction left unmatched. Germline CDR1 is MNHEY and CDR2 is SVGAGI. The length of the CDR3 is 15 residues.